This entry lists 28 T cell receptor beta chains sequenced from one sample in a study of beta chain features in type 1 diabetes. The sequenced template was cDNA made from the entire isolated RNA. The table came from immunoSEQ multiplex PCR; TCRdb's copy has only in-frame clones and leaves some out. The table records fewer than 650,000 clones, roughly 16% of them present only once. The sequenced material came from naive CD4+ T cells from blood. Source of these receptors: a man between 18 and 35 years old in good health.

This clone was seen only a few times. The chain employs TRBV9 and TRBJ2-2, with 9 bases identical to TRBD1. The germline gives CDR1 SGDLS, CDR2 YYNGEE. The V segment lost 4 bases and the J segment 5 bases; nucleotides outside the gene matches: 6. The CDR3 has 15 amino acids. The CDR3 bases are TGTGCCAGCAGCTTAACCGGGACAGGGACCGGGGAGCTGTTTTTT. Protein sequence: CASSLTGTGTGELFF. The variable domain in full, with the rest retrieved from reference TRBV9 and TRBJ2-2, is DSGVTQTPKHLITATGQRVTLRCSPRSGDLSVYWYQQSLDQGLQFLIQYYNGEERAKGNILERFSAQQFPDLHSELNLSSLELGDSALYFCASSLTGTGTGELFFGEGSRLTVL.

The sample holds a few counts of this clone. The CDR3: CASSQAAGVSIQYF. The CDR3 nucleotides read TGTGCCAGCAGCCAAGCCGCGGGGGTGAGCATTCAGTACTTC. The V and J genes are TRBV4-2 and TRBJ2-4, with 7 bases identical to TRBD2. With 1 base clipped from V and 9 bases from J, the junction kept 6 bases outside the gene matches. CDR1 is LGHNA and CDR2 is YNFKEQ in the germline V gene. This CDR3 spans 14 amino acids.

The chain uses TRBV2 and TRBJ2-5, with D possibly matching TRBD1 (6 bases). Trimming removed 3 bases at V and 4 bases at J, with 12 bases between. This CDR3 contains 14 residues. From germline, CDR1 is SNHLY and CDR2 FYNNEI. The CDR3 sequence: CASSERTGRETQYF. The CDR3 coding sequence is TGTGCCAGCAGTGAGAGAACAGGGCGAGAGACCCAGTACTTC.

The chain links TRBV29-1 to TRBJ2-7; tentative D call: TRBD1 (6 bases). The V and J ends lost 3 bases and 6 bases respectively, with 18 bases between them. The CDR3 has 14 residues. CDR1 is SQVTM, CDR2 ANQGSEA, per germline. The CDR3 spells CSVEWGQGSSEQYF. The CDR3 region has the DNA TGCAGCGTTGAGTGGGGGCAGGGCAGTTCCGAGCAGTACTTC.

This clone has a handful of counts. V and J are TRBV7-2 and TRBJ1-3; D unclear. The CDR3 loop spans 14 amino acids. Trimming shortened V by 5 bases and J by 4 bases, and 12 bases separated the two germline ends. Per the germline V gene, CDR1 is SGHTA and CDR2 is FQGNSA. The CDR3 bases are TGTGCCAGCAGCCGAATGGGATCGGGAAACACCATATATTTT. This sequence encodes CASSRMGSGNTIYF.

This clone was seen only a few times. J is TRBJ2-3 and V is TRBV7-9; 10 bases fit TRBD2. After removal of 1 base from V and 4 bases from J, the junction contained 5 bases not matched to a gene. This CDR3 comprises 16 residues. Germline-derived CDR1 and CDR2 are SEHNR and FQNEAQ (reference sequence). CDR3 DNA: TGTGCCAGCAGCTTAGATATAGCGGGGGGTTCAGATACGCAGTATTTT. It translates to CASSLDIAGGSDTQYF.

This clone turned up a few times. The chain carries TRBV7-9 and TRBJ2-2; 11 bases agree with TRBD2. Unmatched junction bases numbered 6, after V lost 5 bases and J lost 4 bases. Per the germline V gene, CDR1 is SEHNR and CDR2 is FQNEAQ (reference sequence). There are 16 residues in the CDR3. CDR3 residues: CASSPIAGGGTGELFF. The CDR3 DNA sequence: TGTGCCAGCAGCCCGATAGCGGGAGGGGGCACCGGGGAGCTGTTTTTT.

The chain couples TRBV7-9 to TRBJ2-7; D could derive from TRBD1 or TRBD2 (5 bases each). Germline CDR1 reads SEHNR; CDR2 reads FQNEAQ (reference sequence). The V and J ends lost 1 base and 8 bases respectively, with 9 bases between them. CDR3 length equals 12 residues. In DNA, the CDR3 is TGTGCCAGCAGCTTAGGCCCGGGACAGCAGTACTTC. This codes for CASSLGPGQQYF.

The chain combines TRBV10-3 with TRBJ2-5; D gene ambiguous. This CDR3 is built from 12 residues. V gave up 5 bases and J gave up 1 base, with 5 bases separating them. Germline values: CDR1 ENHRY, CDR2 SYGVKD. CDR3 DNA sequence: TGTGCCATCAGTAAGGGCCAAGAGACCCAGTACTTC. As protein: CAISKGQETQYF.

The chain couples TRBV6-6 to TRBJ2-2, with D uncertain. Germline V CDR1 and CDR2: MNHNY, SVGAGI (reference sequence). CDR3 length equals 14 residues. Trimming took off 2 bases at V and 0 bases at J, with 4 bases between the two ends. The CDR3 here is CASSYRANTGELFF. The CDR3 region has the DNA TGTGCCAGCAGTTACAGAGCGAACACCGGGGAGCTGTTTTTT.

This sequence joins TRBV25-1 and TRBJ2-1; no reliable D call. V lost 2 bases, J lost 0 bases, and 11 bases lay in between. Germline V gene data show CDR1 as MGHDK and CDR2 as SYGVNS. This CDR3 has 16 residues. CDR3 in DNA: TGTGCCAGCAGTGAAGTAGGGCGGAGCTCCTACAATGAGCAGTTCTTC. Its translation: CASSEVGRSSYNEQFF.

This chain uses TRBV18 with TRBJ1-1; D remains ambiguous. This CDR3 contains 14 residues. CDR1 is KGHSH, CDR2 LQKENI, per germline. V was shortened by 6 bases and J by 5 bases, with 16 bases between the two germline ends. The CDR3 DNA reads as TGTGCCAGCTCCGCGGGTCTGGGAGGGACTGAAGCTTTCTTT. It translates to CASSAGLGGTEAFF.

J is TRBJ2-7 and V is TRBV2; 8 nucleotides match TRBD1. The CDR3 is 15 amino acids. The trim removed 5 bases at V and 5 bases at J, leaving 11 bases unmatched. In germline, CDR1 is SNHLY, CDR2 FYNNEI. CDR3 region: CASSWIRDRLNEQYF. The CDR3 coding sequence is TGTGCCAGCAGTTGGATCCGGGACAGGCTCAACGAGCAGTACTTC.

This clone occurred a few times. The rearrangement links TRBV7-8 to TRBJ2-3; D remains ambiguous. This CDR3 has 18 amino acids. Trimming shortened V by 7 bases and J by 5 bases, and 28 bases separated the two germline ends. Germline CDR1 is SGHVS and CDR2 is FQNEAQ. The CDR3 DNA follows: TGTGCCAGCACCTCATACGTCCGAGTCCAGCGTGGAAGAGATACGCAGTATTTT. Residues: CASTSYVRVQRGRDTQYF.

V gene TRBV5-6 combines with J gene TRBJ2-5, with D uncertain. This CDR3 is built from 12 residues. The V and J ends lost 1 base and 7 bases respectively, with 8 bases between them. CDR1 is SGHDT and CDR2 is YYEEEE in the germline V gene. DNA for the CDR3: TGTGCCAGCAGCTTGCCCCCGGGGACCCAGTACTTC. Encoded protein: CASSLPPGTQYF. The full variable domain, rest sourced from reference TRBV5-6 and TRBJ2-5, is DAGVTQSPTHLIKTRGQQVTLRCSPKSGHDTVSWYQQALGQGPQFIFQYYEEEERQRGNFPDRFSGHQFPNYSSELNVNALLLGDSALYLCASSLPPGTQYFGPGTRLLVL.

The chain employs TRBV28 and TRBJ2-5; D is unclear. The V end lost 7 bases, the J end lost 5 bases, and 11 bases lay between the germline ends. The CDR3 contains 12 residues. The V gene's germline CDR1 is MDHEN and CDR2 SYDVKM. This CDR3 reads CASNSKFETQYF. The CDR3 nucleotides read TGTGCCAGCAACTCAAAGTTTGAGACCCAGTACTTC.

The rearrangement joins TRBV9 to TRBJ1-4, with D possibly matching TRBD1 (6 bases). Trimming took off 4 bases at V and 4 bases at J, with 14 bases between the two ends. Per the germline V gene, CDR1 is SGDLS and CDR2 is YYNGEE. The CDR3 sequence is 15 residues long. CDR3 sequence (DNA): TGTGCCAGCAGCATCTCCGACAGGATTAATGAAAAACTGTTTTTT. Translating gives CASSISDRINEKLFF.

The chain links TRBV9 to TRBJ2-3, with 8 bases identical to TRBD1. Trimming took 2 bases from V and 6 from J; bases not matched to a gene: 8. Germline V gene lookup returns CDR1 SGDLS and CDR2 YYNGEE. The CDR3 has 15 amino acids. CDR3 nucleotide sequence: TGTGCCAGCAGCGTTAGGGACAGGAGATTGGATACGCAGTATTTT. Protein sequence: CASSVRDRRLDTQYF.

This chain uses TRBV5-1 with TRBJ2-7; unclear D gene. CDR1 is SGHRS, CDR2 YFSETQ, per germline. V shed 0 bases and J shed 4 bases, with 14 bases lying between them. This CDR3 is built from 15 residues. The CDR3 loop is CASSLEAGLLYEQYF. The CDR3 coding sequence is TGCGCCAGCAGCTTGGAGGCAGGCCTGTTGTACGAGCAGTACTTC.

The rearrangement joins TRBV19 to TRBJ2-7; tentatively, D is TRBD2 (5 bases). CDR3 length equals 15 residues. The V and J ends lost 2 bases and 7 bases respectively, with 18 bases between them. The germline gives CDR1 LNHDA, CDR2 SQIVND (reference sequence). The CDR3, as DNA: TGTGCCAGTAGTATAAGGAGCGGTGCGGCCGGGGAGCAGTACTTC. Its protein product is CASSIRSGAAGEQYF. Based on the CDR3 plus reference TRBV19 and TRBJ2-7, the full variable domain is DGGITQSPKYLFRKEGQNVTLSCEQNLNHDAMYWYRQDPGQGLRLIYYSQIVNDFQKGDIAEGYSVSREKKESFPLTVTSAQKNPTAFYLCASSIRSGAAGEQYFGPGTRLTVT.

This clone was found a few times. V is TRBV28 and J is TRBJ2-7; perhaps TRBD1 as D (6 bases). Germline CDR1 is MDHEN and CDR2 is SYDVKM. This CDR3 spans 13 amino acids. Trimming left V 9 bases short and J 2 bases short, with 14 bases between. CDR3 DNA: TGTGCCAGTCACAGGGATAGGGCCTACGAGCAGTACTTC. Translating it yields CASHRDRAYEQYF.

This clone was seen ten or more times. The chain links TRBV10-3 to TRBJ2-7, with TRBD1 matching over 7 bases. Germline V gene lookup returns CDR1 ENHRY and CDR2 SYGVKD. With 6 bases clipped from V and 5 bases from J, the junction kept 7 bases outside the gene matches. The CDR3 length is 13 residues. The CDR3: CAIRTGLWDEQYF. The CDR3 DNA follows: TGTGCCATCAGGACAGGGCTTTGGGACGAGCAGTACTTC.

This chain uses TRBV19 with TRBJ2-4; D ambiguous. Germline CDR1 is LNHDA and CDR2 is SQIVND (reference sequence). V shed 10 bases and J shed 3 bases, with 13 bases lying between them. This CDR3 is built from 13 residues. The CDR3 region is CAIVRNNKNIQYF. The CDR3 nucleotides are TGTGCCATCGTCAGGAACAACAAAAACATTCAGTACTTC.

The V gene is TRBV7-2, the J gene TRBJ1-1; no clear D gene. The V end was cut by 1 base, the J end by 1 base, with 4 bases between. In germline, CDR1 is SGHTA, CDR2 FQGNSA. This CDR3 region has 13 residues. CDR3 in amino acids: CASSLGTNTEAFF. The CDR3 nucleotides read TGTGCCAGCAGCTTAGGCACGAACACTGAAGCTTTCTTT. Drawing the rest from reference TRBV7-2 and TRBJ1-1, the complete variable domain is GAGVSQSPSNKVTEKGKDVELRCDPISGHTALYWYRQSLGQGLEFLIYFQGNSAPDKSGLPSDRFSAERTGGSVSTLTIQRTQQEDSAVYLCASSLGTNTEAFFGQGTRLTVV.

The sample holds a few counts of this clone. The rearrangement uses TRBV7-9 and TRBJ2-7; 7 bases line up with TRBD1. The CDR3 is 14 residues long. V lost 3 bases and J lost 4; bases outside the gene matches: 6. Germline V gene sequence: CDR1 SEHNR, CDR2 FQNEAQ (reference sequence). The CDR3 DNA follows: TGTGCCAGCAGCTTGGGGGACAGCACTTACGAGCAGTACTTC. Translation gives CASSLGDSTYEQYF.

This clone was observed a few times. The chain has TRBV7-9 and TRBJ2-2; D call uncertain. V was trimmed by 5 bases and J by 6 bases, leaving 7 bases between them. Germline loops: CDR1 SEHNR, CDR2 FQNEAQ (reference sequence). There are 12 residues in the CDR3. The CDR3 bases are TGTGCCAGCAGCCATAACGCCGGGGAGCTGTTTTTT. It specifies CASSHNAGELFF.

This chain connects TRBV7-9 to TRBJ2-1; no definite D call. The CDR3 totals 14 residues. Germline assignment: CDR1 SEHNR and CDR2 FQNEAQ (reference sequence). V was shortened by 3 bases and J by 0 bases, with 6 bases between the two germline ends. CDR3 amino acids: CASSFSHSYNEQFF. CDR3 nucleotides: TGTGCCAGCAGCTTCAGTCACTCCTACAATGAGCAGTTCTTC.

This clone was observed a few times. The genes are TRBV2 and TRBJ2-2; D gene uncertain. Germline V CDR1 and CDR2: SNHLY, FYNNEI. This CDR3 is built from 15 residues. V lost 1 base and J 1 base, leaving 7 bases between the germline ends. CDR3 sequence reads: CASSEEGRNTGELFF. The CDR3 DNA reads TGTGCCAGCAGTGAAGAGGGCCGGAACACCGGGGAGCTGTTTTTT.